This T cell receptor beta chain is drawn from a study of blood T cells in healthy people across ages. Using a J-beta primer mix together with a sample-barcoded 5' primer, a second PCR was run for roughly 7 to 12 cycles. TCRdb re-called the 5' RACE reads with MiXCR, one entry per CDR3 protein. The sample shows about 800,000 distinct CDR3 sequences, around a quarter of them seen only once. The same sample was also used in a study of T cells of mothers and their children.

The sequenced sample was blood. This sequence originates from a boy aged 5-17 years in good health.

CDR3 sequence (DNA): TGTGCCAGCAGCTCCACTGGGACTAGCGGGGAAGATACGCAGTATTTT. Its translation is CASSSTGTSGEDTQYF. The chain joins TRBV7-2 to TRBJ2-3; the match to TRBD2 covers 13 bases. Losses at the gene ends were 4 bases for V and 5 bases for J; bases not matched to a gene: 6. CDR1 is SGHTA and CDR2 is FQGNSA in the germline V gene. This CDR3 has 16 residues.